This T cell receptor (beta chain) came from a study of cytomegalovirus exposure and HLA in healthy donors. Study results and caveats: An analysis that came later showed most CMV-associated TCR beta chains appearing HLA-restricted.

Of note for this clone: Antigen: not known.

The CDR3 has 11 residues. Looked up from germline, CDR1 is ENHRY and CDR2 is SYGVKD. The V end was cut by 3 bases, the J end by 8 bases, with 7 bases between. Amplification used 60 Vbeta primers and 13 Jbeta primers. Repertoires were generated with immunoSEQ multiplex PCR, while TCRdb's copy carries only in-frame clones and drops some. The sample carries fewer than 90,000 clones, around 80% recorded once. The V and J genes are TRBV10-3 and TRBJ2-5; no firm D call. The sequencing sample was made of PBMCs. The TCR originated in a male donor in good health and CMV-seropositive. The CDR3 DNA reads TGTGCCATCAGTGATCAGACTACCCAGTACTTC. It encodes CAISDQTTQYF.